The 18 T cell receptor beta chains below all came from one sample that was sequenced in a study of T-cell reconstitution after alpha-beta-depleted transplantation in children. For TCRbeta, the library was prepared with unique molecular identifiers. TCRdb redid the calling of the PCR reads with MiXCR, one entry per CDR3 protein. The sample contains a few hundred thousand distinct CDR3 sequences, more than 7.5% of which appear only once. The sequencing here drew on PBMCs from the stem cell graft donor, taken from the stem cell graft. Receptor source: a human donor who donated a stem cell graft to a child with SCID.

This clonotype was observed many times. The chain combines TRBV12-3 or TRBV12-4 with TRBJ1-5, with TRBD1 matching over 11 bases. V dropped 6 bases and J dropped 5; count of bases not matched to a gene: 12. The length of the CDR3 is 17 residues. CDR3 sequence: CASSPDPGQGAHQPQHF. The CDR3 nucleotides are TGTGCCAGCAGCCCAGATCCCGGACAGGGGGCTCATCAGCCCCAGCATTTT.

This clonotype has only a few counts. The chain combines TRBV6-2 or TRBV6-3 with TRBJ2-5; D possibly uses TRBD1 or TRBD2 (5 bases each). CDR3 length: 16 amino acids. V shed 6 bases and J shed 5 bases, with 22 bases lying between them. The germline gives CDR1 MNHEY, CDR2 SVGEGT. CDR3 DNA: TGTGCCAGCAGCGGCCCGCAGGGTGGTAGGGAGGAGACCCAGTACTTC. Translating it yields CASSGPQGGREETQYF.

At least ten counts were recorded for this clonotype. This chain joins TRBV29-1 and TRBJ2-5; TRBD2 agrees at 7 bases. The J segment lost 3 bases and the V segment lost 7 bases, leaving 14 bases of the junction unmatched. The CDR3 sequence is 15 residues long. Per the germline V gene, CDR1 is SQVTM and CDR2 is ANQGSEA. This CDR3 reads CSATNRGETEETQYF. The CDR3 nucleotides read TGCAGCGCTACCAATCGGGGGGAAACCGAAGAGACCCAGTACTTC. The full variable domain, completed using reference TRBV29-1 and TRBJ2-5, is SAVISQKPSRDICQRGTSLTIQCQVDSQVTMMFWYRQQPGQSLTLIATANQGSEATYESGFVIDKFPISRPNLTFSTLTVSNMSPEDSSIYLCSATNRGETEETQYFGPGTRLLVL.

There are many counts of this clonotype. The V and J genes are TRBV7-9 and TRBJ2-1; the D call may be TRBD1 or TRBD2 (6 bases each). Trimming cost V 0 bases and J 3 bases, with 9 bases left between them. Germline CDR1 reads SEHNR; CDR2 reads FQNEAQ (reference sequence). The CDR3 sequence is 15 residues long. CDR3 loop: CASSLAGGIYNEQFF. The CDR3 DNA is TGTGCCAGCAGCTTAGCGGGGGGCATCTACAATGAGCAGTTCTTC.

Ten or more counts support this clonotype. The rearrangement links TRBV7-2 to TRBJ1-1; D not certain. V was clipped by 1 base and J by 1 base, with 7 bases between them. The CDR3 contains 14 residues. Per the germline V gene, CDR1 is SGHTA and CDR2 is FQGNSA. CDR3 region: CASSLEGANTEAFF. The CDR3 DNA reads as TGTGCCAGCAGCTTAGAAGGCGCGAACACTGAAGCTTTCTTT.

This clonotype was detected many times. The genes are TRBV6-1 and TRBJ1-4; possible D gene TRBD1, 5 bases. CDR1 and CDR2 (germline): MNHNS, SASEGT. The length of the CDR3 is 16 residues. V dropped 6 bases and J dropped 2 bases, with 16 bases sitting between them. Written as DNA, the CDR3 is TGTGCCAGCAGCCGGACCGCCTGGGGGACTAATGAAAAACTGTTTTTT. Protein product: CASSRTAWGTNEKLFF.

This clonotype has at least ten counts. V and J are TRBV5-6 and TRBJ2-5; D gene ambiguous. CDR1 SGHDT and CDR2 YYEEEE come from the germline V gene. V lost 6 bases and J 5 bases, leaving 14 bases between the germline ends. This CDR3 has 13 residues. The CDR3 spells CASNLGVLETQYF. The DNA of the CDR3 is TGTGCCAGCAACCTAGGTGTTTTGGAGACCCAGTACTTC.

This clonotype was recorded many times. The V call is TRBV12-3 or TRBV12-4, the J call TRBJ1-1; D unclear. V shed 4 bases and J shed 8 bases, with 8 bases lying between them. CDR3 length: 11 residues. The CDR3 region is CASSWWQEAFF. The CDR3 DNA reads TGTGCCAGCAGTTGGTGGCAGGAAGCTTTCTTT.

This clonotype appeared many times. In DNA, the CDR3 is TGTGCCAGCTCACCAAACAGGGCGTACGAGACCCAGTACTTC. Translating gives CASSPNRAYETQYF. The rearrangement uses TRBV18 and TRBJ2-5, with D possibly being TRBD1 (6 bases). From germline, CDR1 is KGHSH and CDR2 LQKENI. The V gene lost 2 bases and the J gene lost 5 bases, with 12 bases spanning the gap. This CDR3 region has 14 residues.

This clonotype was observed at least ten times. The chain joins TRBV5-1 to TRBJ2-3; 8 nucleotides agree with TRBD2. CDR1 and CDR2 from the germline V gene are SGHRS and YFSETQ. This CDR3 is built from 15 residues. With V trimmed by 2 bases and J by 1 base, 3 bases remained unmatched. The CDR3 DNA sequence: TGCGCCAGCAGCTTTTTGCGGGGGGGCACAGATACGCAGTATTTT. This encodes CASSFLRGGTDTQYF.

This clonotype was seen at least ten times. The chain links TRBV27 to TRBJ2-3, with D possibly being TRBD1 (6 bases). The CDR3 is 15 amino acids. From germline, CDR1 is MNHEY and CDR2 SMNVEV (reference sequence). V was clipped by 6 bases and J by 0 bases, with 13 bases between them. DNA of the CDR3: TGTGCCAGCAGCCCCCTGGACAGTAGCACAGATACGCAGTATTTT. Encoded protein: CASSPLDSSTDTQYF.

Many counts were recorded for this clonotype. The chain couples TRBV28 to TRBJ2-5, with TRBD1 matching over 7 bases. V shed 3 bases and J 2 bases; nucleotides not matched to a gene: 6. There are 15 residues in the CDR3. Germline V lookup: CDR1 MDHEN, CDR2 SYDVKM. The CDR3 bases are TGTGCCAGCAGTTTTCGGCAGGGGGATCAAGAGACCCAGTACTTC. It specifies CASSFRQGDQETQYF.

This clonotype appeared many times. This sequence joins TRBV7-9 and TRBJ1-2, with TRBD1 matching over 10 bases. J was trimmed by 2 bases and V by 0 bases; bases with no gene match: 3. The CDR3 runs 16 residues. From germline, CDR1 is SEHNR and CDR2 FQNEAQ (reference sequence). The CDR3 loop is CASSLAGTGANYGYTF. As DNA, the CDR3 is TGTGCCAGCAGCTTAGCCGGGACAGGGGCGAACTATGGCTACACCTTC.

The sample holds many counts of this clonotype. The chain combines TRBV7-3 with TRBJ2-1; 8 nucleotides agree with TRBD1. This CDR3 is 15 amino acids long. Germline V gives CDR1 SGHTA, CDR2 FQGTGA. Losses at the gene ends were 5 bases for V and 6 bases for J; bases not matched to a gene: 9. CDR3 nucleotides: TGTGCCAGCAGCCCATGGGGACAGGTTGGCAATGAGCAGTTCTTC. Translating it yields CASSPWGQVGNEQFF.

This clonotype was found many times. The chain couples TRBV6-1 to TRBJ2-3; weak D call: TRBD1 (5 bases). With 2 bases removed from V and 4 bases from J, the gap between germline ends came to 7 bases. The V gene's germline CDR1 is MNHNS and CDR2 SASEGT. This CDR3 spans 13 amino acids. Here the CDR3 DNA reads TGTGCCAGCAGTGAACTAGGGGCAGATACGCAGTATTTT. Amino acids: CASSELGADTQYF.

This chain links TRBV6-1 with TRBJ2-1, with 7 bases matching TRBD2. The junction had 9 bases not matched to a gene; V was cut back by 2 bases and J by 2 bases. This CDR3 contains 17 residues. The germline V gene encodes CDR1 MNHNS and CDR2 SASEGT. The CDR3: CASSEKSGLGTYNEQFF. The CDR3 DNA is TGTGCCAGCAGTGAAAAAAGCGGACTAGGGACCTACAATGAGCAGTTCTTC.

This clonotype has at least ten counts. This chain connects TRBV10-3 to TRBJ1-2; D remains unclear. Trimming removed 7 bases from V and 6 bases from J, with 15 bases in between. Germline-derived CDR1 and CDR2 are ENHRY and SYGVKD. The CDR3 loop spans 13 amino acids. CDR3: CAITSDPGDGYTF. In nucleotides, the CDR3 is TGTGCCATCACGTCCGATCCTGGAGATGGCTACACCTTC.

In this sample, this clonotype turned up a few times. The rearrangement joins TRBV18 to TRBJ2-1; TRBD2 matches at 10 bases. Germline assignment: CDR1 KGHSH and CDR2 LQKENI. The CDR3 has 16 amino acids. Unmatched junction bases numbered 5, after V lost 3 bases and J lost 3 bases. The CDR3 reads CASSPSASGGYNEQFF. The CDR3 DNA is TGTGCCAGCTCACCTTCAGCTAGCGGGGGCTACAATGAGCAGTTCTTC.